This T cell receptor (beta chain) is drawn from a study of blood T cell repertoires in COVID-19. This CDR3 region has 15 residues. The V and J ends lost 3 bases and 10 bases respectively, with 16 bases between them. From germline, CDR1 is LNHDA and CDR2 SQIVND (reference sequence). Method: immunoSEQ multiplex PCR; TCRdb's copy keeps in-frame clones and lacks some. This sample has around 150,000 clones; 75% to 90% occur once, and the top ten carry about 3.4%. In terms of age and location, participants ranged from about 18 to 100 years and lived in about 25 US areas. Clinical histories supplied by participants themselves formed the basis of cohort assignment.

Sequencing was performed on PBMCs or T cells enriched from blood (not recorded which). The TCR was taken from a woman in her sixties who had recovered from COVID-19. V usage is TRBV19 and J usage is TRBJ1-6, with D unresolved. The CDR3 DNA sequence: TGTGCCAGTAGTATCCCAACGGCGGGCGGATCACCCCTCCACTTT. Translating it yields CASSIPTAGGSPLHF.